This T cell receptor beta chain derives from a study of blood T cell repertoires in COVID-19. Background on the study: From the United States, Italy and Spain came samples of acute and convalescent COVID-19. PBMCs, B-cell-depleted T cells, or T cells were the source of the cDNA or gDNA that made up the material.

The V end was cut by 0 bases, the J end by 6 bases, with 15 bases between. CDR1 and CDR2 (germline): SGHRS, YFSETQ. The CDR3 length is 15 residues. Original analysis: From reference gene primer amplification, estimates of nucleated cell counts were derived. Method: immunoSEQ multiplex PCR; TCRdb's copy keeps in-frame clones and lacks some. For V, J and clone size, that table is used; D and trimming come from the DNA. The data hold tens of thousands of clones, with around four fifths observed a single time. This clone has just one count. The sequencing input was peripheral blood. The V gene is TRBV5-1, the J gene TRBJ1-1; maybe TRBD1 (6 bases). This sequence was found in a woman between 55 and 75 years old with acute or convalescent COVID-19. The CDR3 sequence is CASSLEARGLAEAFF. CDR3 coding DNA: TGCGCCAGCAGCTTGGAAGCCAGGGGTTTGGCTGAAGCTTTCTTT.